This T cell receptor (beta chain) derives from a study of blood T cell repertoires in COVID-19. Study information: Sites in the United States, Italy and Spain provided acute and convalescent COVID-19 samples. PBMCs, B-cell-depleted T cells, or T cells provided the cDNA or gDNA that made up the material.

Unmatched junction bases numbered 0, after V lost 0 bases and J lost 5 bases. From germline, CDR1 is SGHRS and CDR2 YFSETQ. This CDR3 is built from 15 residues. In the original processing: Amplifying reference gene primers gave estimates of nucleated cell counts. Measured with immunoSEQ multiplex PCR; TCRdb has only the in-frame clones, and not every one. V and J calls and clone size come straight from that table; D and trimming were deduced from the DNA. The repertoire holds about 140,000 clones, with about 80% as singletons. Residents of over 20 US areas, aged about 18 to 89 years, made up the participants.

Sequenced input: PBMCs or T cells enriched from blood (not recorded which). This chain joins TRBV5-1 and TRBJ1-6; 9 nucleotides align to TRBD1. The receptor's source is a woman between 50 and 59 years old who had recovered from COVID-19. CDR3 amino acids: CASSLGQGDNSPLHF. The CDR3 DNA sequence: TGCGCCAGCAGCTTGGGACAGGGGGATAATTCACCCCTCCACTTT.